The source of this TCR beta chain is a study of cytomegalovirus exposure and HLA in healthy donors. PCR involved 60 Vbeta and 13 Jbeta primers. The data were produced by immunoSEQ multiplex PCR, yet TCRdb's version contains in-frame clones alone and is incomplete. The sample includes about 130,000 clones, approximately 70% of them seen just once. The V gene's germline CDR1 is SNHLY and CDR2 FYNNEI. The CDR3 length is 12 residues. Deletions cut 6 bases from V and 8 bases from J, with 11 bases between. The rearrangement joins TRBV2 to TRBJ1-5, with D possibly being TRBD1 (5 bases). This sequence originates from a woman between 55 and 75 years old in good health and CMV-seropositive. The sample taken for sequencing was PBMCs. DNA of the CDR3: TGTGCCAGCAGGACAGATGTCGAGCCCCAGCATTTT. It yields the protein CASRTDVEPQHF. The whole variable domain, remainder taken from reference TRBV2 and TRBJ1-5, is EPEVTQTPSHQVTQMGQEVILRCVPISNHLYFYWYRQILGQKVEFLVSFYNNEISEKSEIFDDQFSVERPDGSNFTLKIRSTKLEDSAMYFCASRTDVEPQHFGDGTRLSIL.